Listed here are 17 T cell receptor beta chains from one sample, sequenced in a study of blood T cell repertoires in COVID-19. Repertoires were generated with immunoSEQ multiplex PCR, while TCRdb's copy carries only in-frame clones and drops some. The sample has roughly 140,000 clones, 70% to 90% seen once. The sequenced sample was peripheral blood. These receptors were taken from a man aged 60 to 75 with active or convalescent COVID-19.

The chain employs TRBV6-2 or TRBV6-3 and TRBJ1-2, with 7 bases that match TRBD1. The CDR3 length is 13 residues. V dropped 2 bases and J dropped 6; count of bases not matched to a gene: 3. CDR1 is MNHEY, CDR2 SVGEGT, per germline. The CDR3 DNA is TGTGCCAGCAGTTACGATACAGGGGATGGCTACACCTTC. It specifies CASSYDTGDGYTF.

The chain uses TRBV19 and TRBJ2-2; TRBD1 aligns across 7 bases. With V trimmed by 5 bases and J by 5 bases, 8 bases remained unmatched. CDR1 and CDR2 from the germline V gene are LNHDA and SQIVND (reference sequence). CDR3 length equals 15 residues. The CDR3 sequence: CASSVTGTETGELFF. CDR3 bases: TGTGCCAGTAGTGTCACCGGGACAGAGACCGGGGAGCTGTTTTTT.

CDR3 sequence: CASSLSGTAYEQYF. CDR3 DNA: TGTGCCAGCAGCTTATCTGGGACAGCCTACGAGCAGTACTTC. The chain joins TRBV7-2 to TRBJ2-7; 7 bases fit TRBD1. The trim removed 2 bases at V and 2 bases at J, leaving 3 bases unmatched. This CDR3 spans 14 amino acids. CDR1 SGHTA and CDR2 FQGNSA come from the germline V gene.

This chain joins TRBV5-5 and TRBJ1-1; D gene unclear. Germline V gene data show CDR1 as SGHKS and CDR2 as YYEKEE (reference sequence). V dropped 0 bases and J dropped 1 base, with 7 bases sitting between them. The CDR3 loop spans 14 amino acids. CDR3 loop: CASSLAPENTEAFF. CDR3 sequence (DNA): TGTGCCAGCAGCTTGGCCCCAGAGAACACTGAAGCTTTCTTT.

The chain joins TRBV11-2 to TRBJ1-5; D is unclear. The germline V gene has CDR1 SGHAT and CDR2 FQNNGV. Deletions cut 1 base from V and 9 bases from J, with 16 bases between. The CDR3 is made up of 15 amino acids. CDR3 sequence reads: CASSLGFDSEGPQHF. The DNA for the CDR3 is TGTGCCAGCAGCTTAGGGTTTGATTCAGAGGGGCCCCAGCATTTT.

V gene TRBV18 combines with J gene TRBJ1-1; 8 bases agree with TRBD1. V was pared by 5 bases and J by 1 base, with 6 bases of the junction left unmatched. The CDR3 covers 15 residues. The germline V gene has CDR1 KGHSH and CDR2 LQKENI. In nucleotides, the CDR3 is TGTGCCAGCTCAACTCGACAGGGGAGGAACACTGAAGCTTTCTTT. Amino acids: CASSTRQGRNTEAFF.

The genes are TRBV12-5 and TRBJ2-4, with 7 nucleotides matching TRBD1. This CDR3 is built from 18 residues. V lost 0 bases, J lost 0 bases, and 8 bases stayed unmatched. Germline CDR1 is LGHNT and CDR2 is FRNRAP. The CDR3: CASGLVHTGERAKNIQYF. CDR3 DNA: TGTGCTAGTGGTTTGGTACACACAGGGGAGCGAGCCAAAAACATTCAGTACTTC.

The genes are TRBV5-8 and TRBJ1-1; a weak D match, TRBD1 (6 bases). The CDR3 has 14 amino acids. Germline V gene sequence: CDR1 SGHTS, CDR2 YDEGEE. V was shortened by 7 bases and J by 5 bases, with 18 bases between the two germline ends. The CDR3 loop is CASQLTGSWTEAFF. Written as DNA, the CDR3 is TGTGCCAGCCAACTCACAGGGTCGTGGACTGAAGCTTTCTTT.

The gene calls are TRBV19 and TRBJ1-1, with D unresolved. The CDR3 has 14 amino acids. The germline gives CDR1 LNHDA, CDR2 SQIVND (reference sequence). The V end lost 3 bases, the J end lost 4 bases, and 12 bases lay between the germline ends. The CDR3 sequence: CASSIRPGSTEAFF. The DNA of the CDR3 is TGTGCCAGTAGTATTCGTCCGGGTAGCACTGAAGCTTTCTTT.

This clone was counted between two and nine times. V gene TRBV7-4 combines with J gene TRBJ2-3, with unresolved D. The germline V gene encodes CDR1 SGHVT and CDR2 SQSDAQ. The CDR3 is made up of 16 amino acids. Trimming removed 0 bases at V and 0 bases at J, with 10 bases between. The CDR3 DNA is TGTGCCAGCAGCTTAGCGCGGCTACATAGCACAGATACGCAGTATTTT. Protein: CASSLARLHSTDTQYF.

The CDR3 region is CASSLVPGAEDAEAFF. The DNA of the CDR3 is TGTGCCAGCAGCTTGGTGCCAGGGGCTGAGGACGCTGAAGCTTTCTTT. The chain joins TRBV5-6 to TRBJ1-1; D perhaps matches TRBD1 (6 bases). V lost 0 bases and J lost 6, with 18 bases in between. Germline CDR1 reads SGHDT; CDR2 reads YYEEEE. The CDR3 is made up of 16 amino acids.

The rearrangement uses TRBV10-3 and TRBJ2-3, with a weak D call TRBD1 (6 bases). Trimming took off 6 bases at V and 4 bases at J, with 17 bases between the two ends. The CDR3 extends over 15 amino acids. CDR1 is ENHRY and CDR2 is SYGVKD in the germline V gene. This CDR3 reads CAIRGQAEGADTQYF. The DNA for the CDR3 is TGTGCCATCAGGGGACAAGCTGAAGGGGCAGATACGCAGTATTTT.

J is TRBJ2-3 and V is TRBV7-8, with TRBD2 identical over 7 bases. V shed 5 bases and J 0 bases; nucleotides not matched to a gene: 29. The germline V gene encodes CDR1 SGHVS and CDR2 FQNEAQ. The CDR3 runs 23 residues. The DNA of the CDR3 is TGTGCCAGCAGCCCCGGAGGGGCGGGAGACTTGATTTGGGGATATAGTAGCACAGATACGCAGTATTTT. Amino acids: CASSPGGAGDLIWGYSSTDTQYF.

This chain's CDR3 is CASSPLGGTFAYEQYF. DNA for the CDR3: TGTGCCAGCAGCCCCCTGGGGGGGACGTTTGCCTACGAGCAGTACTTC. The chain is built from TRBV9 and TRBJ2-7, with 7 bases matching TRBD2. The V gene's germline CDR1 is SGDLS and CDR2 YYNGEE. V gave up 4 bases and J gave up 2 bases; unmatched junction bases: 12. The CDR3 contains 16 residues.

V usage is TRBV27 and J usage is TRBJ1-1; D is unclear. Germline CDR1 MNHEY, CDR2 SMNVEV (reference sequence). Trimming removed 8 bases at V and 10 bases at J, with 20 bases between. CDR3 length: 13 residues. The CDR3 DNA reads TGTGCCAGCCAGATAGACACACTAGGTAGAGCTTTCTTT. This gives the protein CASQIDTLGRAFF.

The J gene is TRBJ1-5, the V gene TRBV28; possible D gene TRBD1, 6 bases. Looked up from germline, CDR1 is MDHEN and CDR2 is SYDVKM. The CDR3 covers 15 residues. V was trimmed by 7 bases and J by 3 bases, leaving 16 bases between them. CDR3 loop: CASIKGTQSNQPQHF. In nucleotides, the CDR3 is TGTGCCAGCATTAAGGGGACACAATCCAATCAGCCCCAGCATTTT.

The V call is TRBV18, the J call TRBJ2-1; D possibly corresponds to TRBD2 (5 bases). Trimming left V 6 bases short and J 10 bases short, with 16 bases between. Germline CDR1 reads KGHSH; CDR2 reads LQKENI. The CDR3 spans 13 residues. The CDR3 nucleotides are TGTGCCAGCTCCCCTTTTTCTAGCCGAGAGCAGTTCTTC. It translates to CASSPFSSREQFF. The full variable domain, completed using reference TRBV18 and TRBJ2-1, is NAGVMQNPRHLVRRRGQEARLRCSPMKGHSHVYWYRQLPEEGLKFMVYLQKENIIDESGMPKERFSAEFPKEGPSILRIQQVVRGDSAAYFCASSPFSSREQFFGPGTRLTVL.